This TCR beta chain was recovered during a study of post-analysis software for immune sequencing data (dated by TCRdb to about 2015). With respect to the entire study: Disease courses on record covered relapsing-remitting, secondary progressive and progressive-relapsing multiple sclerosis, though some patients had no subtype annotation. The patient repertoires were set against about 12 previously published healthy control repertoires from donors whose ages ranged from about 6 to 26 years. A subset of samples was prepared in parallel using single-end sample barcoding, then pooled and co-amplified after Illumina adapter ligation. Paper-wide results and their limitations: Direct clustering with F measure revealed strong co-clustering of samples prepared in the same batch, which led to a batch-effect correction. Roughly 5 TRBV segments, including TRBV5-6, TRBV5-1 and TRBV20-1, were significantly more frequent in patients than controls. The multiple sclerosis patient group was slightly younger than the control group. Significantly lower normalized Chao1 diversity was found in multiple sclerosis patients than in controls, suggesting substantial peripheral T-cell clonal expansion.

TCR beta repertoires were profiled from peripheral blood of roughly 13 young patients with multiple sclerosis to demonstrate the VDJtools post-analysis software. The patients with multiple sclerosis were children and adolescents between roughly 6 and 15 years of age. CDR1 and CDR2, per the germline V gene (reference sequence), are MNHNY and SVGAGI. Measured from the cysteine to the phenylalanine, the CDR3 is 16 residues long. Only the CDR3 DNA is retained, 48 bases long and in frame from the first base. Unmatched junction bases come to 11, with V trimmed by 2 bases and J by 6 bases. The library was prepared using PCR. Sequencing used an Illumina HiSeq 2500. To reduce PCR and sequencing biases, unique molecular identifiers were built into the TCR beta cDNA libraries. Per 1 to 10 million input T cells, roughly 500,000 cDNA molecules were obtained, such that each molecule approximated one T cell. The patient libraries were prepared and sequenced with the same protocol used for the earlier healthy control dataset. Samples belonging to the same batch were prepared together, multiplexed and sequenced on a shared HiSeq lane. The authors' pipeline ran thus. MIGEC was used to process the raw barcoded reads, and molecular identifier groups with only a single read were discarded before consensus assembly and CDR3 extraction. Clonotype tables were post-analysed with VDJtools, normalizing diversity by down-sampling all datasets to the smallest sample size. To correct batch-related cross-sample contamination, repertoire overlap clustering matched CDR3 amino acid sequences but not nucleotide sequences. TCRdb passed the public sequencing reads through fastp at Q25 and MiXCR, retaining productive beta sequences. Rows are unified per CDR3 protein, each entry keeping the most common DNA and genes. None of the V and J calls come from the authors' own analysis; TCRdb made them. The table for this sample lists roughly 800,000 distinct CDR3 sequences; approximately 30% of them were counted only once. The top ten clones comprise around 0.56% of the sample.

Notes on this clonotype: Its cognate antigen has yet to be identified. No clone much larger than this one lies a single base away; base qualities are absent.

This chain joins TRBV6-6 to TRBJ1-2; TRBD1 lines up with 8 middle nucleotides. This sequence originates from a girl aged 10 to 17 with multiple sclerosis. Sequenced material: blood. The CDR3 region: CASSYQPDRDQDGYTF. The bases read TGTGCCAGCAGTTACCAGCCGGACAGGGACCAAGATGGCTACACCTTC.